This TCR beta chain stems from a study of human T cells and chemical hapten exposure. Background on the study: DPC at 2% was the sensitizing agent, placed on approximately 2 cm by approximately 2 cm of upper inner arm skin. Across samples, TCR yields varied, mostly owing to small differences in pooled library volumes.

Note on this clonotype: Antigen unknown.

The germline CDR1 and CDR2 sequences are LNHDA and SQIVND (reference sequence). Trimming cost V 3 bases and J 0 bases, with 11 bases left between them. CDR3 length: 15 residues. Study-level findings and limits: Expanded TCRs grouped into significantly more large CDR3 similarity clusters than controls produced.

This sample's time point: pre-sensitization, week 0. Specified treatment: therapeutic diphenylcyclopropenone sensitization with weekly scalp DPC. Within the library, unique molecular identifiers were attached to each individual cDNA molecule. Using its own MiXCR run on the RACE reads, TCRdb lists one record per CDR3 protein. The sample lists about 180,000 distinct CDR3 sequences; roughly 30% were seen once. The source of this sequence is a woman aged 25 to 39 with alopecia areata. Some clones in this sample may be carry-over from other donors' samples. The sequencing here drew on whole blood, taken in connection with sensitization to the hapten diphenylcyclopropenone (DPC). The V and J genes are TRBV19 and TRBJ1-2; no clear D. Here the CDR3 DNA reads TGTGCCAGTAGTATTCGGCAGGCGACTAACTATGGCTACACCTTC. This gives the protein CASSIRQATNYGYTF.